This section outlines one T cell receptor beta chain sequence together with its context. What it recognizes is unknown. This record comes from a study of early stage breast cancer tumors. Across the whole study: Most of the 16 invasive tumors were ER+, PR+ and HER2-. Seven or eight ER+/PR+/HER2- tumors were invasive ductal; four were invasive lobular. Study-level results: In most of the 16 patients, blood comparison separated tumor from normal breast.

Assay: immunoSEQ multiplex PCR; the TCRdb copy retains only in-frame clones and omits some. The repertoire holds around 60,000 clones, with roughly 80% as singletons. The clonotype was recovered from a person aged 30-39 years with breast cancer. Input material: blood.

The CDR3 sequence is CASSWTSGDTDTQYF. The CDR3 coding sequence is TGCGCCAGCAGCTGGACTAGCGGGGACACAGATACGCAGTATTTT. The chain has TRBV5-1 and TRBJ2-3, with TRBD2 matching over 12 bases. The CDR3 is made up of 15 amino acids. From germline, CDR1 is SGHRS and CDR2 YFSETQ. With 3 bases clipped from V and 2 bases from J, the junction kept 1 base outside the gene matches.